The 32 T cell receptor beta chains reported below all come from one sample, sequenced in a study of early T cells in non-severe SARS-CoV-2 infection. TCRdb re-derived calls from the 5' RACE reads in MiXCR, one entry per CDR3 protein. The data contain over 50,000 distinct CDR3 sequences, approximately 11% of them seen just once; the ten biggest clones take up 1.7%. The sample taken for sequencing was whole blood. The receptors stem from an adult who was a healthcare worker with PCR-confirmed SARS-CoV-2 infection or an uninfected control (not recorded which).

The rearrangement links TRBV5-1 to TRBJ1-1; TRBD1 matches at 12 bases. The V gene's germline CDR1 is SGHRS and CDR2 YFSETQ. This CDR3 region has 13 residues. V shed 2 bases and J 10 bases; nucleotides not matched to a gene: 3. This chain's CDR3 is CASSFGTGGLAFF. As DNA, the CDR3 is TGCGCCAGCAGCTTTGGGACAGGGGGCTTAGCTTTCTTT.

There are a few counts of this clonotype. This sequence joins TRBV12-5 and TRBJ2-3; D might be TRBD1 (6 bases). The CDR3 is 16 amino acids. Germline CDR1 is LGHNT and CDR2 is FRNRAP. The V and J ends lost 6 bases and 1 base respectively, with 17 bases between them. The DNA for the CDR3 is TGTGCTAGTGGCCCAGTACAGGGTACTGGCACAGATACGCAGTATTTT. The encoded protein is CASGPVQGTGTDTQYF.

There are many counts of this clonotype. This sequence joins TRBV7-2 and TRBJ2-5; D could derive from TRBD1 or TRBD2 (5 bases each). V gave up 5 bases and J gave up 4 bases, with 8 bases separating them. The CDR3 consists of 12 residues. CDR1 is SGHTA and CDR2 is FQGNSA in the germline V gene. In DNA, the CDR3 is TGTGCCAGCAGCCGGGACGGAGAGACCCAGTACTTC. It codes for CASSRDGETQYF.

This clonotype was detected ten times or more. The CDR3 DNA is TGTGCCAGCAGCTCCAACAGGGGTGGGTACGAGACCCAGTACTTC. Translation gives CASSSNRGGYETQYF. The rearrangement uses TRBV7-9 and TRBJ2-5; 7 bases map to TRBD1. The CDR3 has 15 residues. The V gene end was trimmed by 4 bases and the J gene end by 5 bases; junction bases not matched to a gene: 10. In germline, CDR1 is SEHNR, CDR2 FQNEAQ (reference sequence). The entire variable domain, with the rest obtained from reference TRBV7-9 and TRBJ2-5, is as follows: DTGVSQNPRHKITKRGQNVTFRCDPISEHNRLYWYRQTLGQGPEFLTYFQNEAQLEKSRLLSDRFSAERPKGSFSTLEIQRTEQGDSAMYLCASSSNRGGYETQYFGPGTRLLVL.

The CDR3 sequence: CSASTSGSSTDTQYF. Here the CDR3 DNA reads TGCAGTGCTAGTACTAGCGGGAGTAGCACAGATACGCAGTATTTT. The chain has TRBV20-1 and TRBJ2-3; 11 bases are shared with TRBD2. The CDR3 length is 15 residues. V shed 3 bases, J shed 0 bases, and the junction held 2 bases outside the gene matches. The V gene's germline CDR1 is DFQATT and CDR2 SNEGSKA (reference sequence).

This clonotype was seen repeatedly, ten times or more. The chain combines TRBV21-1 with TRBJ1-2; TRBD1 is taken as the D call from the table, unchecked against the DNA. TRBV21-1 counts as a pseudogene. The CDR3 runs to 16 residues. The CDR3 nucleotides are TGTGCCCCGGAGATAGGACAGGCCCGTCCCTCCTATGGCTACACCTTC. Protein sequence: CAPEIGQARPSYGYTF.

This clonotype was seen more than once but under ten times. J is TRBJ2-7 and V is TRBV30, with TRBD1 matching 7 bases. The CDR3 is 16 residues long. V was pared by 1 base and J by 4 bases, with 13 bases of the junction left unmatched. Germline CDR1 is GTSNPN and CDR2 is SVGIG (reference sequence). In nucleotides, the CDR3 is TGTGCCTGGAGTGGGCGAGCACCCGGGACAGCTTACGAGCAGTACTTC. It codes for CAWSGRAPGTAYEQYF.

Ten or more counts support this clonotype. The CDR3 region is CASSPTRRGTQYF. The CDR3 nucleotides read TGCGCCAGCAGCCCAACTCGGAGGGGGACCCAGTACTTC. This rearrangement joins TRBV5-1 to TRBJ2-5; a possible D gene is TRBD2 (6 bases). This CDR3 is 13 amino acids long. Germline CDR1 reads SGHRS; CDR2 reads YFSETQ. V dropped 4 bases and J dropped 7 bases, with 14 bases sitting between them.

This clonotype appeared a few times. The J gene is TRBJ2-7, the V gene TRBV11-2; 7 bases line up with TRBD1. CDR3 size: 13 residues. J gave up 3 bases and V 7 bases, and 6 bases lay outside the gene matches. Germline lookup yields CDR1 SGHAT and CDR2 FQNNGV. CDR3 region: CASIRQGNYEQYF. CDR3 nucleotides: TGTGCCAGCATTAGACAGGGAAACTACGAGCAGTACTTC. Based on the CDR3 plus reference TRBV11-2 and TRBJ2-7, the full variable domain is EAGVAQSPRYKIIEKRQSVAFWCNPISGHATLYWYQQILGQGPKLLIQFQNNGVVDDSQLPKDRFSAERLKGVDSTLKIQPAKLEDSAVYLCASIRQGNYEQYFGPGTRLTVT.

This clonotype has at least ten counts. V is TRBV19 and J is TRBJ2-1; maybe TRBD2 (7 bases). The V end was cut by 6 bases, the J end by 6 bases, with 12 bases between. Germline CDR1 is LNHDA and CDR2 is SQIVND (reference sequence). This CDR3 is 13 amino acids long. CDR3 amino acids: CASRRGGFNEQFF. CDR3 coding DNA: TGTGCCAGTAGGAGGGGGGGTTTCAATGAGCAGTTCTTC.

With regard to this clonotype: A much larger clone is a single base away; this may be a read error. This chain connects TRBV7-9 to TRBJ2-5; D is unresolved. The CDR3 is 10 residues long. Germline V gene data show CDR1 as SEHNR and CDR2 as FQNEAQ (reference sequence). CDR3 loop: CVSSLEHLYF. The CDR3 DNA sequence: TGTGTCAGCAGTCTTGAACACCTGTACTTC. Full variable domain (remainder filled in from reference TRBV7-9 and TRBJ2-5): DTGVSQNPRHKITKRGQNVTFRCDPISEHNRLYWYRQTLGQGPEFLTYFQNEAQLEKSRLLSDRFSAERPKGSFSTLEIQRTEQGDSAMYLCVSSLEHLYFGPGTRLLVL.

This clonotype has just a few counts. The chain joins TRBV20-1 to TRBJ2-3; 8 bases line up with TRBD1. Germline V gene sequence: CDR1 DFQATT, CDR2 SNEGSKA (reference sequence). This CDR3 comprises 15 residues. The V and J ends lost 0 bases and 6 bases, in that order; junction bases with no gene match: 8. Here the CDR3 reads CSARDWTGRRDTQYF. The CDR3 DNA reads TGCAGTGCTAGAGATTGGACAGGGAGACGTGATACGCAGTATTTT.

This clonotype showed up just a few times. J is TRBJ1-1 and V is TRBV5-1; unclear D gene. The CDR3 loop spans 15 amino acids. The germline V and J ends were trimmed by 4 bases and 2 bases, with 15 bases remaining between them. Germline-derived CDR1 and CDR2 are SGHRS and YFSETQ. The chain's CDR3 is CASSPVSAGNTEAFF. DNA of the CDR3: TGCGCCAGCAGCCCCGTATCTGCGGGAAACACTGAAGCTTTCTTT. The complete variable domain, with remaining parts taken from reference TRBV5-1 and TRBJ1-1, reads KAGVTQTPRYLIKTRGQQVTLSCSPISGHRSVSWYQQTPGQGLQFLFEYFSETQRNKGNFPGRFSGRQFSNSRSEMNVSTLELGDSALYLCASSPVSAGNTEAFFGQGTRLTVV.

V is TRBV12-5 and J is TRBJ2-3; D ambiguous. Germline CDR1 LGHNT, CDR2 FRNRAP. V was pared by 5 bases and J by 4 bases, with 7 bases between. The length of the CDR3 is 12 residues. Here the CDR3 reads CASGPPSDTQYF. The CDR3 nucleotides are TGTGCTAGTGGTCCCCCATCAGATACGCAGTATTTT.

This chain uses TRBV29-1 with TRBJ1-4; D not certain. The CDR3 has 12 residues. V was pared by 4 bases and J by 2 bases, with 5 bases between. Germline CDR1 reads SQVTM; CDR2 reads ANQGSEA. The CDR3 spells CSVGWTNEKLFF. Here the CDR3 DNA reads TGCAGCGTTGGTTGGACTAATGAAAAACTGTTTTTT.

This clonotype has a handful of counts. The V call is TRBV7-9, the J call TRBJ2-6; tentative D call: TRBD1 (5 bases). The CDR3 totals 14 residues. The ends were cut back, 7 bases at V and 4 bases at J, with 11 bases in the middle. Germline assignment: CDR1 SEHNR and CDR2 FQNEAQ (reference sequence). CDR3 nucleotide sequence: TGTGCCAGCAAGCAGGGATCCGGGGCCAACGTCCTGACTTTC. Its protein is CASKQGSGANVLTF.

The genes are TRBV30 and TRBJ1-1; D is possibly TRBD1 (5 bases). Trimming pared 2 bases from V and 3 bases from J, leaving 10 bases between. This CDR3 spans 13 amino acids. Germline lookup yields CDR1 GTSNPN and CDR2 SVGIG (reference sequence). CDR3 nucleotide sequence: TGTGCCTGGAGTCAACGGGGGGACACTGAAGCTTTCTTT. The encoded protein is CAWSQRGDTEAFF.

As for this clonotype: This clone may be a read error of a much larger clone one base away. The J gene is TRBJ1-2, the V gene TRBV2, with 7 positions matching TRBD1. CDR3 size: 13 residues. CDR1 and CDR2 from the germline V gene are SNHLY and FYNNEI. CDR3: CASRGDSSYGYIF. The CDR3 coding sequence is TGTGCCAGCAGGGGGGACAGCTCCTATGGCTACATCTTC.

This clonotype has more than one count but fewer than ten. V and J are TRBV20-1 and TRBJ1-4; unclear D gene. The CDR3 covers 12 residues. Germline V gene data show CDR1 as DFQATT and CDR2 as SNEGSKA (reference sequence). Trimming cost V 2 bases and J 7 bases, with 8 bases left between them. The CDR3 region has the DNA TGCAGTGCTAGACCGGACGGTGAAAAACTGTTTTTT. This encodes CSARPDGEKLFF.

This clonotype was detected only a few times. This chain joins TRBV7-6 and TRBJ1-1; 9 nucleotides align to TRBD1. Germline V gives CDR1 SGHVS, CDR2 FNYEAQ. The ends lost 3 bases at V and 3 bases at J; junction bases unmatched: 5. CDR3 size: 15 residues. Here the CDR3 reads CASSFGTGKYTEAFF. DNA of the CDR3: TGTGCCAGCAGCTTTGGGACAGGGAAATACACTGAAGCTTTCTTT.

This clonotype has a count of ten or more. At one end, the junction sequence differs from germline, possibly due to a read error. In DNA form, the CDR3 reads TGTGCCATCAGTGGGATTACAGATACCGGGGAGGTGTTTTTT. It yields the protein CAISGITDTGEVFF. The chain joins TRBV10-3 to TRBJ2-2, with TRBD2 as a possible D gene (6 bases). CDR1 ENHRY and CDR2 SYGVKD come from the germline V gene. This CDR3 comprises 14 residues.

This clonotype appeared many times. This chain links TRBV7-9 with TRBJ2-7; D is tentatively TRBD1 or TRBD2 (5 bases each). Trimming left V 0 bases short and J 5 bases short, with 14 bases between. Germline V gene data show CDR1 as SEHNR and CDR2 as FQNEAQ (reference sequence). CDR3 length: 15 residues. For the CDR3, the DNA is TGTGCCAGCAGCTTAGCAGGGACCCCCTACCACGAGCAGTACTTC. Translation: CASSLAGTPYHEQYF.

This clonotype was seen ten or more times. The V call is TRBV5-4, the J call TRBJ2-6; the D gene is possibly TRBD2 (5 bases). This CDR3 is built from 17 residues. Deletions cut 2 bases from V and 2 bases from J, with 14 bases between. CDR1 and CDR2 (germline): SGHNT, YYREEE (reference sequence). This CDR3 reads CASSFGLQGAGANVLTF. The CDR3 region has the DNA TGTGCCAGCAGCTTCGGACTTCAAGGAGCTGGGGCCAACGTCCTGACTTTC.

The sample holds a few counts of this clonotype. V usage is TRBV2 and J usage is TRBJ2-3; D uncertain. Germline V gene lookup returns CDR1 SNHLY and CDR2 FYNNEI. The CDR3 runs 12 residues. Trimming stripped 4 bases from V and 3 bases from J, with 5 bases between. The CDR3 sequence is CASSVWTDTQYF. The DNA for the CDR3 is TGTGCCAGCAGTGTCTGGACAGATACGCAGTATTTT.

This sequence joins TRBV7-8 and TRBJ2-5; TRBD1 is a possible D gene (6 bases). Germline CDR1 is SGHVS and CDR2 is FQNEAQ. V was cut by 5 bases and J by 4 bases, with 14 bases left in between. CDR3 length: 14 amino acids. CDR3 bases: TGTGCCAGCAGCCCCCTGGACAGACGAGAGACCCAGTACTTC. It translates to CASSPLDRRETQYF.

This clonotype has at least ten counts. The CDR3 reads CASSLGAGWPTEAFF. The CDR3 DNA sequence: TGTGCCAGCAGCTTAGGGGCAGGGTGGCCCACTGAAGCTTTCTTT. V gene TRBV7-2 combines with J gene TRBJ1-1; weak D call: TRBD1 (5 bases). Trimming took off 1 base at V and 4 bases at J, with 13 bases between the two ends. The CDR3 has 15 residues. CDR1 SGHTA and CDR2 FQGNSA come from the germline V gene.

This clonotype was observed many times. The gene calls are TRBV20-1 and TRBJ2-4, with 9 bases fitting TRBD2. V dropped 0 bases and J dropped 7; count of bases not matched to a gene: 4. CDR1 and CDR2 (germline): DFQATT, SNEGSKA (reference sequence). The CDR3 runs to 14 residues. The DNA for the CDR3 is TGCAGTGCTAGAGAGCGGGGGGGCGGGAACATTCAGTACTTC. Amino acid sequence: CSARERGGGNIQYF.

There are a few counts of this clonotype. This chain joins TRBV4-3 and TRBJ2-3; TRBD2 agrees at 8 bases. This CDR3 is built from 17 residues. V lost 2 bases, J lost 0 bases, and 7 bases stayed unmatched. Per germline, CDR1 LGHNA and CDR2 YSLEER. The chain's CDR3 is CASSQSPTSGSTDTQYF. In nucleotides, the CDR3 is TGCGCCAGCAGCCAAAGTCCTACTAGCGGAAGCACAGATACGCAGTATTTT.

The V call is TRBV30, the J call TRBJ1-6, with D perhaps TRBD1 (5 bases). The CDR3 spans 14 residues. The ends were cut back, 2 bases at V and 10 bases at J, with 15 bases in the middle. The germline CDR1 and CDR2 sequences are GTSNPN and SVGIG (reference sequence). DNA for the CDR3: TGTGCCTGGAGTCTGGGGGTGGGAGGATCACCCCTCCACTTT. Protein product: CAWSLGVGGSPLHF.

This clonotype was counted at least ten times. The CDR3 here is CASSEARAGELFF. The DNA for the CDR3 is TGTGCCAGCAGTGAAGCGAGGGCCGGGGAGCTGTTTTTT. This chain links TRBV6-1 with TRBJ2-2; perhaps TRBD2 as D (5 bases). Germline V lookup: CDR1 MNHNS, CDR2 SASEGT. This CDR3 contains 13 residues. The germline V and J ends were trimmed by 0 bases and 6 bases, with 5 bases remaining between them.

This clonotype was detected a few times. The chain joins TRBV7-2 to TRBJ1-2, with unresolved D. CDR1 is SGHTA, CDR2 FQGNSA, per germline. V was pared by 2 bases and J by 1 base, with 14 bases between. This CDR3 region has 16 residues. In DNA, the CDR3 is TGTGCCAGCAGCTTAAGAGTAGCGCGGCTTAACTATGGCTACACCTTC. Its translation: CASSLRVARLNYGYTF.

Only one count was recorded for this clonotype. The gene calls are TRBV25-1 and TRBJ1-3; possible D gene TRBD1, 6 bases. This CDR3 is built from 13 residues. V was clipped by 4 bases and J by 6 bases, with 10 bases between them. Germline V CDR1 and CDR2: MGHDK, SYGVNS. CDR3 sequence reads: CASSAGGANTIYF. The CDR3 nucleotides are TGTGCCAGCAGTGCGGGGGGCGCAAACACCATATATTTT.